These 26 T cell receptor beta chains came from one sample sequenced in a study of T-cell reconstitution after alpha-beta-depleted transplantation in children. The TCRbeta library was prepared with unique molecular identifiers. TCRdb re-called the PCR reads with MiXCR, one entry per CDR3 protein. The sample has hundreds of thousands of distinct CDR3 sequences, around 12% seen once; the top ten hold 0.79%. Sequences were derived from PBMCs, sampled before TCRalphabeta/CD19-depleted stem cell transplant. The receptor source for this set is a girl aged 2-10 years with congenital amegakaryocytic thrombocytopenia, due to receive a stem cell transplant.

This clonotype has only a few counts. This rearrangement joins TRBV5-1 to TRBJ2-1, with a weak D call TRBD1 (5 bases). Germline values: CDR1 SGHRS, CDR2 YFSETQ. V was trimmed by 2 bases and J by 0 bases, leaving 9 bases between them. The CDR3 length is 15 residues. DNA of the CDR3: TGCGCCAGCAGCTTCCAGGGCCCCTCCTACAATGAGCAGTTCTTC. Encoded protein: CASSFQGPSYNEQFF.

This clonotype was observed many times. J is TRBJ2-1 and V is TRBV5-1, with TRBD1 matching 7 bases. CDR3 length: 15 amino acids. Per germline, CDR1 SGHRS and CDR2 YFSETQ. Trimming cost V 4 bases and J 0 bases; bases outside gene matches: 4. CDR3 DNA sequence: TGCGCCAGCAGCGCTGACAGGGCCTCCTACAATGAGCAGTTCTTC. Translating gives CASSADRASYNEQFF.

The chain employs TRBV20-1 and TRBJ2-7; 12 bases match TRBD2. The germline V gene encodes CDR1 DFQATT and CDR2 SNEGSKA (reference sequence). This CDR3 region has 17 residues. V was clipped by 6 bases and J by 2 bases; unmatched bases: 14. Written as DNA, the CDR3 is TGCAGTGCCAGGGGGCCTAGCGGGAGGGGTTGGGCCTACGAGCAGTACTTC. Translated, it gives CSARGPSGRGWAYEQYF.

This clonotype has a count of ten or more. The V gene is TRBV5-1, the J gene TRBJ2-5; maybe TRBD1 (6 bases). This CDR3 is 13 amino acids long. The germline gives CDR1 SGHRS, CDR2 YFSETQ. V was shortened by 6 bases and J by 4 bases, with 13 bases between the two germline ends. DNA for the CDR3: TGCGCCAGCAATAAACAGGGTGCAGAGACCCAGTACTTC. The encoded protein is CASNKQGAETQYF.

This clonotype showed up just a few times. This rearrangement joins TRBV2 to TRBJ2-7; D is possibly TRBD2 (6 bases). Looked up from germline, CDR1 is SNHLY and CDR2 is FYNNEI. CDR3 length: 16 residues. V was trimmed by 5 bases and J by 0 bases, leaving 17 bases between them. The CDR3 nucleotides read TGTGCCAGCAGTATATTCCGGGACTCCAGCTCCTACGAGCAGTACTTC. Its translation is CASSIFRDSSSYEQYF.

This clonotype has a count of ten or more. This rearrangement joins TRBV6-5 to TRBJ2-7; D is possibly TRBD1 or TRBD2 (5 bases each). The length of the CDR3 is 17 residues. Trimming stripped 4 bases from V and 0 bases from J, with 19 bases between. Germline CDR1 and CDR2: MNHEY and SVGAGI. CDR3 nucleotides: TGTGCCAGCAGTTCCCTACCCGGGGCAGATGACTCCTACGAGCAGTACTTC. This sequence encodes CASSSLPGADDSYEQYF.

The chain combines TRBV5-6 with TRBJ2-7, with a tentative D call TRBD1 (6 bases). The ends were cut back, 1 base at V and 1 base at J, with 15 bases in the middle. The CDR3 covers 16 residues. Per germline, CDR1 SGHDT and CDR2 YYEEEE. The CDR3 DNA follows: TGTGCCAGCAGCTTGTATTTTGGACAGTTATCCTACGAGCAGTACTTC. Protein product: CASSLYFGQLSYEQYF.

The chain joins TRBV19 to TRBJ2-7; D possibly corresponds to TRBD2 (6 bases). The V gene's germline CDR1 is LNHDA and CDR2 SQIVND (reference sequence). This CDR3 is built from 15 residues. The V end lost 0 bases, the J end lost 3 bases, and 12 bases lay between the germline ends. The CDR3 DNA is TGTGCCAGTAGTATAGATGGAACTAGCAGCTACGAGCAGTACTTC. Translated: CASSIDGTSSYEQYF.

The chain is built from TRBV20-1 and TRBJ2-7, with 13 bases that match TRBD2. This CDR3 spans 15 amino acids. Germline V gene sequence: CDR1 DFQATT, CDR2 SNEGSKA (reference sequence). V shed 3 bases and J 3 bases; nucleotides not matched to a gene: 5. CDR3 region: CSASRGLAGDYEQYF. CDR3 DNA sequence: TGCAGTGCTAGTAGAGGACTAGCGGGAGACTACGAGCAGTACTTC.

This clonotype occurred many times. The gene calls are TRBV6-6 and TRBJ1-1, with 7 bases aligning to TRBD1. The CDR3 sequence is 13 residues long. Germline V gene sequence: CDR1 MNHNY, CDR2 SVGAGI (reference sequence). V lost 5 bases, J lost 2 bases, and 2 bases stayed unmatched. The CDR3 loop is CASSRGPNTEAFF. CDR3 DNA sequence: TGTGCCAGCAGTAGGGGGCCCAACACTGAAGCTTTCTTT.

The genes are TRBV10-3 and TRBJ2-7; TRBD2 aligns across 10 bases. CDR1 is ENHRY, CDR2 SYGVKD, per germline. V was clipped by 4 bases and J by 1 base; unmatched bases: 4. The CDR3 runs to 15 residues. In nucleotides, the CDR3 is TGTGCCATCAGTGCTAGCGGGAGCAGGTCCTACGAGCAGTACTTC. This encodes CAISASGSRSYEQYF.

V and J are TRBV20-1 and TRBJ2-6; the match to TRBD1 covers 7 bases. CDR3 length equals 16 residues. Trimming took 2 bases from V and 0 from J; bases not matched to a gene: 4. In germline, CDR1 is DFQATT, CDR2 SNEGSKA (reference sequence). The CDR3 reads CSARQGVYSGANVLTF. In DNA, the CDR3 is TGCAGTGCTAGACAGGGGGTTTACTCTGGGGCCAACGTCCTGACTTTC.

This clonotype was recorded at least ten times. The V gene is TRBV5-1, the J gene TRBJ2-1; D remains unclear. CDR1 and CDR2 from the germline V gene are SGHRS and YFSETQ. The CDR3 is 15 amino acids. V lost 0 bases and J lost 5, with 12 bases in between. The CDR3 sequence: CASSLAGLKHNEQFF. DNA of the CDR3: TGCGCCAGCAGCTTGGCCGGTCTAAAGCACAATGAGCAGTTCTTC.

This clonotype was seen ten or more times. The V call is TRBV20-1, the J call TRBJ2-5; 7 bases match TRBD1. Germline CDR1 is DFQATT and CDR2 is SNEGSKA (reference sequence). V was pared by 3 bases and J by 4 bases, with 5 bases of the junction left unmatched. This CDR3 comprises 13 residues. CDR3 amino acids: CSARGQKGETQYF. In DNA, the CDR3 is TGCAGTGCTAGGGGACAGAAGGGAGAGACCCAGTACTTC.

The sample holds many counts of this clonotype. The rearrangement uses TRBV11-2 and TRBJ2-7; D is unresolved. V lost 1 base and J 5 bases, leaving 6 bases between the germline ends. The CDR3 sequence is 12 residues long. Germline V gene lookup returns CDR1 SGHAT and CDR2 FQNNGV. The CDR3 nucleotides read TGTGCCAGCAGCTTAGTGATAGACGAGCAGTACTTC. The encoded protein is CASSLVIDEQYF.

This clonotype was seen many times. V is TRBV12-3 or TRBV12-4 and J is TRBJ2-1, with D possibly called TRBD1 or TRBD2 (5 bases each). This CDR3 comprises 13 residues. The V and J ends lost 8 bases and 6 bases respectively, with 14 bases between them. The CDR3 DNA reads TGTGCCAGCCGGGAACAGGATATCAATGAGCAGTTCTTC. Its translation: CASREQDINEQFF.

The J gene is TRBJ2-3, the V gene TRBV4-1; possible D gene TRBD2, 6 bases. In germline, CDR1 is MGHRA, CDR2 YSYEKL. V lost 0 bases, J lost 2 bases, and 12 bases lay in between. This CDR3 region has 16 residues. The CDR3 bases are TGCGCCAGCAGCCAAGATACGGGAGTGCACACAGATACGCAGTATTTT. Protein: CASSQDTGVHTDTQYF.

This clonotype occurred a few times. The J gene is TRBJ2-7, the V gene TRBV5-1; 10 positions match TRBD1. Germline CDR1 reads SGHRS; CDR2 reads YFSETQ. The CDR3 sequence is 15 residues long. Trimming took 4 bases from V and 4 from J; bases not matched to a gene: 8. The CDR3 DNA reads TGCGCCAGCAGCCGGGCCGGGACAGGGGTTTACGAGCAGTACTTC. Protein sequence: CASSRAGTGVYEQYF.

The chain carries TRBV10-3 and TRBJ2-1; 7 positions match TRBD2. The CDR3 sequence is 14 residues long. Unmatched junction bases numbered 5, after V lost 2 bases and J lost 7 bases. Germline V gene lookup returns CDR1 ENHRY and CDR2 SYGVKD. DNA for the CDR3: TGTGCCATCAGTGAGGAGCGGGATGATAATGAGCAGTTCTTC. Encoded protein: CAISEERDDNEQFF.

This clonotype has a handful of counts. The genes are TRBV30 and TRBJ1-2, with unresolved D. The V end lost 7 bases, the J end lost 8 bases, and 14 bases lay between the germline ends. The CDR3 has 11 amino acids. The germline gives CDR1 GTSNPN, CDR2 SVGIG (reference sequence). The CDR3 coding sequence is TGTGCCTATTCTCTTATGGCGGGCTACACCTTC. Translation: CAYSLMAGYTF.

This clonotype was observed many times. The CDR3 protein is CSVVSTEAFF. CDR3 DNA sequence: TGCAGCGTTGTCTCTACTGAAGCTTTCTTT. The chain is built from TRBV29-1 and TRBJ1-1; D call uncertain. Germline CDR1 and CDR2: SQVTM and ANQGSEA. The ends were cut back, 4 bases at V and 5 bases at J, with 5 bases in the middle. The CDR3 is made up of 10 amino acids.

Points on this clonotype: One junction end disagrees with the germline gene, perhaps due to a read error. The V and J genes are TRBV7-6 and TRBJ2-7; possibly TRBD1 for D (6 bases). Germline assignment: CDR1 SGHVS and CDR2 FNYEAQ. This CDR3 spans 13 amino acids. The CDR3 coding sequence is TGTGCCAGCAGCCCTCGGGACATCTACGAGCTGTACTTC. Residues: CASSPRDIYELYF.

This clonotype was seen ten or more times. The V call is TRBV12-3 or TRBV12-4, the J call TRBJ2-7; weak D call: TRBD2 (5 bases). The length of the CDR3 is 16 residues. Trimming cost V 0 bases and J 2 bases, with 14 bases left between them. This chain's CDR3 is CASSLATGIPPYEQYF. As DNA, the CDR3 is TGTGCCAGCAGTTTAGCAACCGGGATCCCCCCCTACGAGCAGTACTTC.

The chain links TRBV5-1 to TRBJ2-4; perhaps TRBD1 as D (5 bases). Trimming pared 8 bases from V and 0 bases from J, leaving 9 bases between. Germline V CDR1 and CDR2: SGHRS, YFSETQ. The CDR3 totals 13 residues. The DNA of the CDR3 is TGCGCCAGGACAGACCTAGCCAAAAACATTCAGTACTTC. Its protein product is CARTDLAKNIQYF.

Details on this clonotype: One end of the junction is discordant with germline, which a read error may explain. The genes are TRBV12-3 or TRBV12-4 and TRBJ1-5; no reliable D call. The CDR3 is 16 amino acids. The CDR3 sequence is CVSSLRPPPDGYPQHF. DNA of the CDR3: TGTGTCAGCAGTTTACGGCCCCCTCCAGATGGCTACCCCCAGCATTTT.

Remarks on this clonotype: One end of the junction varies from germline; a read error may be responsible. The chain has TRBV29-1 and TRBJ2-7; TRBD2 matches at 9 bases. Germline V lookup: CDR1 SQVTM, CDR2 ANQGSEA. CDR3 length equals 13 residues. Written as DNA, the CDR3 is TGTAGCGTTAAAAGACTAGCGGACTACGAGCAGTACTTC. It yields the protein CSVKRLADYEQYF.